Below, one TCR beta chain is given with its context. The antigen is not known. This sample is drawn from a study of T cell responses to AZD1222 COVID-19 vaccine. The study, taken as a whole, reports: There were mostly white British donors and more females than males, and clonal diversity was possibly underestimated.

The CDR3 totals 14 residues. The V end lost 2 bases, the J end lost 2 bases, and 10 bases lay between the germline ends. CDR1 KGHSH and CDR2 LQKENI come from the germline V gene. Libraries were prepared by immunoSEQ multiplex PCR; TCRdb keeps only in-frame clonotypes and omits some of them. The sample includes some 150,000 clones, around nine tenths of them seen just once. Sequenced material: peripheral blood, taken 28 days after the second AZD1222 dose. The chain couples TRBV18 to TRBJ2-7; a weak D match, TRBD2 (7 bases). This clonotype was obtained from an adult who received the AZD1222 COVID-19 vaccine. The CDR3 region is CASSPGGGAYEQYF. In DNA, the CDR3 is TGTGCCAGCTCACCAGGAGGGGGGGCCTACGAGCAGTACTTC. Supplemented by reference TRBV18 and TRBJ2-7, the full variable domain reads NAGVMQNPRHLVRRRGQEARLRCSPMKGHSHVYWYRQLPEEGLKFMVYLQKENIIDESGMPKERFSAEFPKEGPSILRIQQVVRGDSAAYFCASSPGGGAYEQYFGPGTRLTVT.